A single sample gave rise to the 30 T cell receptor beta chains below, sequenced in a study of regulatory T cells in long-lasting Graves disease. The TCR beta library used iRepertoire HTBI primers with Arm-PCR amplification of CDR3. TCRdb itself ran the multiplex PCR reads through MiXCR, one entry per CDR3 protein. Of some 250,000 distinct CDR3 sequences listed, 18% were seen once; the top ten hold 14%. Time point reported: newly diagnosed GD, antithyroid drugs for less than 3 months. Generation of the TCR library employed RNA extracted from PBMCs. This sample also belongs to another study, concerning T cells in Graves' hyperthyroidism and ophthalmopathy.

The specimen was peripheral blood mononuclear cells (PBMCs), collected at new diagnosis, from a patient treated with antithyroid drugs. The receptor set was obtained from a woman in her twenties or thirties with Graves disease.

CDR3 protein: CASSPPRERWQTQYF. CDR3 nucleotides: TGTGCCAGCAGCCCCCCCAGGGAAAGGTGGCAGACCCAGTACTTC. The rearrangement links TRBV6-1 to TRBJ2-5, with D possibly matching TRBD1 (5 bases). Trimming left V 6 bases short and J 6 bases short, with 20 bases between. CDR3 size: 15 residues. The germline CDR1 and CDR2 sequences are MNHNS and SASEGT.

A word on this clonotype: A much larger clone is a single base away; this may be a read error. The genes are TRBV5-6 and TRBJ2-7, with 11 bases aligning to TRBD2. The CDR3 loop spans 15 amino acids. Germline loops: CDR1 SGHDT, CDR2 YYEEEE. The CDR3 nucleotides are TGTGCCAGCGGCTTACCGGGACTAGCGGATTACGAGCAGTACTTC. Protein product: CASGLPGLADYEQYF. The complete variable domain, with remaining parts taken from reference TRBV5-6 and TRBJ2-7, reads DAGVTQSPTHLIKTRGQQVTLRCSPKSGHDTVSWYQQALGQGPQFIFQYYEEEERQRGNFPDRFSGHQFPNYSSELNVNALLLGDSALYLCASGLPGLADYEQYFGPGTRLTVT.

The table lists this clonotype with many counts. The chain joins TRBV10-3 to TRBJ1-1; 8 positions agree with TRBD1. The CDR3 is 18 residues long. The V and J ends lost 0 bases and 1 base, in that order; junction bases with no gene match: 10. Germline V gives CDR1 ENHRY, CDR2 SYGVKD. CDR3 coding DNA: TGTGCCATCAGTGAGTCGAAACAGGGGGTTCTCTCGAACACTGAAGCTTTCTTT. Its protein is CAISESKQGVLSNTEAFF.

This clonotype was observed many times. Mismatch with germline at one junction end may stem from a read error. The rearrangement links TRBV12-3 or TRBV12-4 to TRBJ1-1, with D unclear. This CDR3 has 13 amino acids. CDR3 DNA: TGTGCCGGCAGTCTGGCACTTTTGACTGAAGCTTTCTTT. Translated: CAGSLALLTEAFF.

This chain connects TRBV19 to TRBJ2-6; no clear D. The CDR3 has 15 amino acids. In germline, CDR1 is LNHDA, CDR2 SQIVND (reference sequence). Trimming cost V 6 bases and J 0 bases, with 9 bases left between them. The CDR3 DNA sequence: TGTGCCAGTAGAATAAGTCGCTCTGGGGCCAACGTCCTGACTTTC. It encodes CASRISRSGANVLTF.

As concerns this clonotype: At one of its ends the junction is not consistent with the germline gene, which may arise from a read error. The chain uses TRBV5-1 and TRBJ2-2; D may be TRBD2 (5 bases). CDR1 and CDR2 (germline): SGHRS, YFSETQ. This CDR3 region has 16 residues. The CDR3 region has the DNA TGCGCCAGCAGCTTGATAGCCACTTCGAACACCGGGGAGCTGGTTTTT. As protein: CASSLIATSNTGELVF.

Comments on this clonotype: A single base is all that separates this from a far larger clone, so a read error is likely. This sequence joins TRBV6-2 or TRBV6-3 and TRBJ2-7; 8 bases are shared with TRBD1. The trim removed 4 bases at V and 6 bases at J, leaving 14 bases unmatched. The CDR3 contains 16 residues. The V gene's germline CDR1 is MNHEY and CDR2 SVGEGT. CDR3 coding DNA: TGTGCCAGCAGTTCGTCGGGGCGGGACAGGAGTGGCGAGCAGTACTTC. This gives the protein CASSSSGRDRSGEQYF.

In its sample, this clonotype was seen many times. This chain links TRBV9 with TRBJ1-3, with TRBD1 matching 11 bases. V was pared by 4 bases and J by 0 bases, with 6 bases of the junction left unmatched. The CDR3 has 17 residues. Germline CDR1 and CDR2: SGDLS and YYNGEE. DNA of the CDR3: TGTGCCAGCAGCCCTGGGACAGGGGGTTCCTCTGGAAACACCATATATTTT. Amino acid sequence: CASSPGTGGSSGNTIYF.

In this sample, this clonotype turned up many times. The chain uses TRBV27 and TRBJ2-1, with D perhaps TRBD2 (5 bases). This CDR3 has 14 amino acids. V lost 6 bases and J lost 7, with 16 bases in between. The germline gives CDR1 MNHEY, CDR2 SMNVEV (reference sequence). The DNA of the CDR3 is TGTGCCAGCAGCTTTGATAGGAGGTTTAATGAGCAGTTCTTC. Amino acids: CASSFDRRFNEQFF.

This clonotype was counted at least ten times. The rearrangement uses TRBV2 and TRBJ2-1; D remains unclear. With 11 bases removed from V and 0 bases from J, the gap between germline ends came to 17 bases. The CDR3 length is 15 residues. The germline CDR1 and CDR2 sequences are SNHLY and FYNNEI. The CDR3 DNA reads TGTGCCTGCAAGACTGGCTCCCTCTCCTACAATGAGCAGTTCTTC. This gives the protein CACKTGSLSYNEQFF.

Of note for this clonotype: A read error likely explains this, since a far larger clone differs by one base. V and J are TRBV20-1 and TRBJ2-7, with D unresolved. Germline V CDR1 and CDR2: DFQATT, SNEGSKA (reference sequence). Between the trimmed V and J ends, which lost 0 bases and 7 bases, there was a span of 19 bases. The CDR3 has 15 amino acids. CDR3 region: CSARDSALSYNEQYF. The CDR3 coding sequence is TGCAGTGCTAGAGATTCGGCCCTATCCTACAATGAGCAGTACTTC.

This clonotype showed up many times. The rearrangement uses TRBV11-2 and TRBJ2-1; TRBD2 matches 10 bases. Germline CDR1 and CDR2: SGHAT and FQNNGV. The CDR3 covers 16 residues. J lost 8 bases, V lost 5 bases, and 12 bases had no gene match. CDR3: CASSLSSGGAVYEQFF. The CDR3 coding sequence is TGTGCCAGCAGCCTATCAAGCGGGGGGGCCGTCTATGAGCAGTTCTTC.

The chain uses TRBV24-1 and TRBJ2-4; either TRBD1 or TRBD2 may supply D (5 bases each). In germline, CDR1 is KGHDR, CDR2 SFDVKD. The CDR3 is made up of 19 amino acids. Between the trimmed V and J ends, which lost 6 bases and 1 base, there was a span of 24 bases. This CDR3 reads CATSMRGAIGKYAKNIQYF. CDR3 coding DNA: TGTGCCACCAGTATGAGGGGCGCCATTGGGAAATATGCCAAAAACATTCAGTACTTC.

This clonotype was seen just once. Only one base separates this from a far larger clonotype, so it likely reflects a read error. CDR3 in amino acids: CASRRNTEALF. The CDR3 DNA sequence: TGTGCCAGCAGGAGGAACACTGAAGCTCTCTTT. The chain has TRBV6-2 or TRBV6-3 and TRBJ1-1; D is unclear. Germline V gene data show CDR1 as MNHEY and CDR2 as SVGEGT. CDR3 size: 11 residues.

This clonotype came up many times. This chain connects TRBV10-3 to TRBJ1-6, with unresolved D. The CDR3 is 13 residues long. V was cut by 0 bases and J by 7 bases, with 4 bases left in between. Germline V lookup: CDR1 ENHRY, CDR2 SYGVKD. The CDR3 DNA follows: TGTGCCATCAGTGAGTCGGGGAATTCACCCCTCCACTTT. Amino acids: CAISESGNSPLHF.

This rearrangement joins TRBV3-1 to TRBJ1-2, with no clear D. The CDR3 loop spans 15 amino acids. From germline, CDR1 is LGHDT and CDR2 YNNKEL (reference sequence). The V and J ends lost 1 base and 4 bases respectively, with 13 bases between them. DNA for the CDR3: TGTGCCAGCAGCCAAGGAGGCACCTCCAGCTATGGCTACACCTTC. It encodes CASSQGGTSSYGYTF.

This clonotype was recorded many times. CDR3 region: CATSSPSSGASTDTQYF. CDR3 nucleotides: TGTGCCACCAGCAGCCCCAGCAGCGGGGCAAGCACAGATACGCAGTATTTT. The chain has TRBV15 and TRBJ2-3, with TRBD2 identical over 7 bases. CDR3 size: 17 residues. Trimming cost V 3 bases and J 0 bases; bases outside gene matches: 9. Germline V lookup: CDR1 LNHNV, CDR2 YYDKDF (reference sequence).

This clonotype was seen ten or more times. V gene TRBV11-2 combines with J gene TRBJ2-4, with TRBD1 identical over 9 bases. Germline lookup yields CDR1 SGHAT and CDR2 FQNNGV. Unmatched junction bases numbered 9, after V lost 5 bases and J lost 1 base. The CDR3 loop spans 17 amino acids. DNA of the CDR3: TGTGCCAGCAGCCCGAGAGGGACAGGGCTGGCCAAAAACATTCAGTACTTC. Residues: CASSPRGTGLAKNIQYF.

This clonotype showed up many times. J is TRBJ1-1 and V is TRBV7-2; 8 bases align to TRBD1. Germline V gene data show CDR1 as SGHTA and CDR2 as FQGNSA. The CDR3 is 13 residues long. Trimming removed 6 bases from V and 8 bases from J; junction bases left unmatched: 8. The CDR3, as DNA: TGTGCCAGCAGGCCCGACAGGGGCGAAGAAGCTTTCTTT. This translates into CASRPDRGEEAFF.

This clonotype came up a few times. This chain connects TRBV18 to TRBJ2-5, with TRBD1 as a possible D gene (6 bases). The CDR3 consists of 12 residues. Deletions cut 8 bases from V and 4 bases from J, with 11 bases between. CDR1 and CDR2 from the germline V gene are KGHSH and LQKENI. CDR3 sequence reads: CASAETGETQYF. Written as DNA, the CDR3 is TGTGCCAGCGCGGAGACAGGAGAGACCCAGTACTTC. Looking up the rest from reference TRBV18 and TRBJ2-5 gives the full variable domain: NAGVMQNPRHLVRRRGQEARLRCSPMKGHSHVYWYRQLPEEGLKFMVYLQKENIIDESGMPKERFSAEFPKEGPSILRIQQVVRGDSAAYFCASAETGETQYFGPGTRLLVL.

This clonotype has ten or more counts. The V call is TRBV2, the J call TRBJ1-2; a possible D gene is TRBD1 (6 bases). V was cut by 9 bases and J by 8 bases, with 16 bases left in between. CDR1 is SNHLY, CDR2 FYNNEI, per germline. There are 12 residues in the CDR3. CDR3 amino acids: CASEGGRWGYTF. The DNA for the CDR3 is TGTGCCAGTGAGGGGGGAAGATGGGGCTACACCTTC.

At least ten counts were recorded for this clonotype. For the CDR3, the DNA is TGCAGTGCTCCCCGGGACAGTACTGAAGCTTTCTTT. This gives the protein CSAPRDSTEAFF. J is TRBJ1-1 and V is TRBV20-1; 7 bases line up with TRBD1. Per germline, CDR1 DFQATT and CDR2 SNEGSKA (reference sequence). The V segment lost 5 bases and the J segment 5 bases; nucleotides outside the gene matches: 5. The length of the CDR3 is 12 residues.

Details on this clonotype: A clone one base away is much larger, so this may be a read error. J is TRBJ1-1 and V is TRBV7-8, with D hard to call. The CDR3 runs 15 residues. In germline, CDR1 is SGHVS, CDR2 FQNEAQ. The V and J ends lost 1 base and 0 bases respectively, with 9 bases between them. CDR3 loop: CASSLVKTMNTEAFF. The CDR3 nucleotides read TGTGCCAGCAGCTTAGTGAAGACCATGAACACTGAAGCTTTCTTT.

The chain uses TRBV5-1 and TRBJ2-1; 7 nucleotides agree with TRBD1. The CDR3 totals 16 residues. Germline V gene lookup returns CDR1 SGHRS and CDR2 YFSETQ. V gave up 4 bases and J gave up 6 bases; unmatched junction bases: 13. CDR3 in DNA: TGCGCCAGCAGCCGAGCACCCAGCGACAGGGCCAATGAGCAGTTCTTC. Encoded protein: CASSRAPSDRANEQFF.

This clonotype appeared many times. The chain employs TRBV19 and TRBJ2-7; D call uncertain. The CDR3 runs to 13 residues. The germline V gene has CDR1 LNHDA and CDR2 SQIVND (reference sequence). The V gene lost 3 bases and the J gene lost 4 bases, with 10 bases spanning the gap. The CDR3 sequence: CASSIQKEYEQYF. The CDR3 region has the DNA TGTGCCAGTAGTATCCAGAAGGAGTACGAGCAGTACTTC.

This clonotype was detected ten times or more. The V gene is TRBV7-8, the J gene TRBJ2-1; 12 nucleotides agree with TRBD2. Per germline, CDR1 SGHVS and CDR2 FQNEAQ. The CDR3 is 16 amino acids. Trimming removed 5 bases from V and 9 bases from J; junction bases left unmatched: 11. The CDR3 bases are TGTGCCAGCAGCCCCCAAACTAGCGGGGGGATCAGTGAGCAGTTCTTC. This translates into CASSPQTSGGISEQFF. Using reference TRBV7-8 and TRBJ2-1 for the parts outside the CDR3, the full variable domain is GAGVSQSPRYKVAKRGQDVALRCDPISGHVSLFWYQQALGQGPEFLTYFQNEAQLDKSGLPSDRFFAERPEGSVSTLKIQRTQQEDSAVYLCASSPQTSGGISEQFFGPGTRLTVL.

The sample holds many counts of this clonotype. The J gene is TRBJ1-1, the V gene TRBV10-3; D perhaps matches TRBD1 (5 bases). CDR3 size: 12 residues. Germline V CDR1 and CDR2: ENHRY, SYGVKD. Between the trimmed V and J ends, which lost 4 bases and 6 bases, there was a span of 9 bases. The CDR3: CAISGGSPEAFF. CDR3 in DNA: TGTGCCATCAGTGGGGGGTCCCCTGAAGCTTTCTTT.

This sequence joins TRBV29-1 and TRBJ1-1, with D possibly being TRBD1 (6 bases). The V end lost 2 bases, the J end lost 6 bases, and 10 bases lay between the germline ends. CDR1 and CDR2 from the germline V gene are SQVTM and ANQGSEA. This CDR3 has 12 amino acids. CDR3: CSVERGAAEAFF. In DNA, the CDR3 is TGCAGCGTTGAACGGGGGGCGGCTGAAGCTTTCTTT.

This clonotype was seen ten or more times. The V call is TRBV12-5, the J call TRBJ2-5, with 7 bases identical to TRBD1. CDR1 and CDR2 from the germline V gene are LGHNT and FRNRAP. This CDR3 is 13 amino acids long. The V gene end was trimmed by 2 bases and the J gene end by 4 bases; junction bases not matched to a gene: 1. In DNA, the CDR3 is TGTGCTAGTGGTTTGTACAGGGGAGAGACCCAGTACTTC. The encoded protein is CASGLYRGETQYF.

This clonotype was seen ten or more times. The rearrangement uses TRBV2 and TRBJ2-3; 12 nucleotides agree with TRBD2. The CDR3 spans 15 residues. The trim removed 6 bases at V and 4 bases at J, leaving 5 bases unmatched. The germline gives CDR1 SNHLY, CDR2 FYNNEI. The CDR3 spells CASRTLAGGPDTQYF. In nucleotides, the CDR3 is TGTGCCAGCAGAACACTAGCGGGGGGCCCAGATACGCAGTATTTT.